This T cell receptor beta chain was found in a study of blood T cell repertoires in COVID-19. Study in general: There were acute and convalescent COVID-19 samples, and they came from the United States, Italy and Spain. T cells, B-cell-depleted T cells, or PBMCs supplied cDNA or gDNA.

Original methodology: Using reference gene primer amplification, nucleated cell counts were estimated. Clones were sequenced by immunoSEQ multiplex PCR, and TCRdb holds only the in-frame ones, with some missing. The DNA gave D and trimming, while V, J and clone size come from that table. Of around 320,000 clones in the sample, roughly 85% are singletons; the top ten hold approximately 7.6%. The CDR3 extends over 14 amino acids. The germline gives CDR1 SGHRS, CDR2 YFSETQ. J gave up 8 bases and V 4 bases, and 8 bases lay outside the gene matches. The TCR comes from a human donor in a cohort sampled during active COVID-19. V usage is TRBV5-1 and J usage is TRBJ1-4; 7 bases align to TRBD1. Input material: peripheral blood. The CDR3: CASSPSTGNEKLFF. The DNA for the CDR3 is TGCGCCAGCAGCCCCTCGACAGGGAACGAAAAACTGTTTTTT.